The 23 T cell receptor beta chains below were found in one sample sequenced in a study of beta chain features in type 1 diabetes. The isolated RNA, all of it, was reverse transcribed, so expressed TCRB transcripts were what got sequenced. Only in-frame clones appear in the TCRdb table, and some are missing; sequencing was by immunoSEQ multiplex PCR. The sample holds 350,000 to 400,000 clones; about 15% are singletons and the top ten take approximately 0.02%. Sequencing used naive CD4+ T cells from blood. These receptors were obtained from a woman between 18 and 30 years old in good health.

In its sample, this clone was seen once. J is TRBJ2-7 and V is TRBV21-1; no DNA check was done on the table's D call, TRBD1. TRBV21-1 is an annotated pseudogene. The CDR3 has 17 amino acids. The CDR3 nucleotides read TGTGCCAGCAGCAAACGCATTCACAGGGGGCTAGCCTACGAGCAGTACTTC. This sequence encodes CASSKRIHRGLAYEQYF.

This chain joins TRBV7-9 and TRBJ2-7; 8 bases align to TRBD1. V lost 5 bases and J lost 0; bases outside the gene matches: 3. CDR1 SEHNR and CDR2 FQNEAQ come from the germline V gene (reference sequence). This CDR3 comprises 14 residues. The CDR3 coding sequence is TGTGCCAGCAGCGTAGGACAGGGCTCCTACGAGCAGTACTTC. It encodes CASSVGQGSYEQYF.

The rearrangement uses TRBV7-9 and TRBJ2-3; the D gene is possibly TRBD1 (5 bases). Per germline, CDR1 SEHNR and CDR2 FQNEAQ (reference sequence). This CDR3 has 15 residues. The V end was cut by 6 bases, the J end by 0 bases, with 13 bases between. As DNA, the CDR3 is TGTGCCAGCAGACCAGGGTTTGGTAGCACAGATACGCAGTATTTT. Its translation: CASRPGFGSTDTQYF. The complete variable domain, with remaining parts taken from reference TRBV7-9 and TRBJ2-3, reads DTGVSQNPRHKITKRGQNVTFRCDPISEHNRLYWYRQTLGQGPEFLTYFQNEAQLEKSRLLSDRFSAERPKGSFSTLEIQRTEQGDSAMYLCASRPGFGSTDTQYFGPGTRLTVL.

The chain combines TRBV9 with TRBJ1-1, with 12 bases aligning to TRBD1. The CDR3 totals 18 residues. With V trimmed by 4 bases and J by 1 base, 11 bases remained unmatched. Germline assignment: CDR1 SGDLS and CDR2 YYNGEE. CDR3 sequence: CASSPRDRGLSRNTEAFF. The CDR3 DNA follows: TGTGCCAGCAGCCCCCGGGACAGGGGGCTATCCAGGAACACTGAAGCTTTCTTT.

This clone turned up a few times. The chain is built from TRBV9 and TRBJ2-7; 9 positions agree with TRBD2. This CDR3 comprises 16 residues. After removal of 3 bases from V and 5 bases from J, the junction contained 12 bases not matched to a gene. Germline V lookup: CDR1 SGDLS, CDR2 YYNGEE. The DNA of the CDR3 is TGTGCCAGCAGCGCGGAGGTAGCGGGAGTCAGCGACGAGCAGTACTTC. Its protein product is CASSAEVAGVSDEQYF.

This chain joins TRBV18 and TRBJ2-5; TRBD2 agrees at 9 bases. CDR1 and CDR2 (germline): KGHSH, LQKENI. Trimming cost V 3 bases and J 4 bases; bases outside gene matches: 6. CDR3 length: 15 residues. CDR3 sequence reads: CASSPEAGGRETQYF. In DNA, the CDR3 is TGTGCCAGCTCACCGGAAGCGGGGGGCCGAGAGACCCAGTACTTC.

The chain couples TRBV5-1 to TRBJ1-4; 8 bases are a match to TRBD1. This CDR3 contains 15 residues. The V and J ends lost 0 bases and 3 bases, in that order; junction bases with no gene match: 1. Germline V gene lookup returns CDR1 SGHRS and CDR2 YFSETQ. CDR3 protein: CASSLARGPNEKLFF. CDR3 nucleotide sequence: TGCGCCAGCAGCTTGGCCAGGGGGCCTAATGAAAAACTGTTTTTT.

CDR3 amino acids: CAWSVLSSGTSGRNSYNEQFF. The CDR3 DNA reads TGTGCCTGGAGTGTACTATCTAGCGGAACTAGCGGGAGGAACTCCTACAATGAGCAGTTCTTC. This chain joins TRBV30 and TRBJ2-1; 12 bases are a match to TRBD2. The germline gives CDR1 GTSNPN, CDR2 SVGIG (reference sequence). This CDR3 comprises 21 residues. Trimming removed 0 bases from V and 0 bases from J; junction bases left unmatched: 15.

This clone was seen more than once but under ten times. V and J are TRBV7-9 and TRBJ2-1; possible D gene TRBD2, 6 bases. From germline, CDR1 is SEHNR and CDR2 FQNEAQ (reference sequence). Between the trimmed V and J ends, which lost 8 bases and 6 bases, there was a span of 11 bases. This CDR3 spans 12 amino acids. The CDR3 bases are TGTGCCAGCGGTAGTAGCGGCAATGAGCAGTTCTTC. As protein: CASGSSGNEQFF.

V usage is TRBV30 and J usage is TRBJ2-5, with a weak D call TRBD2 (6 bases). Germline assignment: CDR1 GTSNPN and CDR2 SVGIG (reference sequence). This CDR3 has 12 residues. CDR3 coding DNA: TGTGCGACGGTTGGGGGAGGTGAGACCCAGTACTTC. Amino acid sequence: CATVGGGETQYF.

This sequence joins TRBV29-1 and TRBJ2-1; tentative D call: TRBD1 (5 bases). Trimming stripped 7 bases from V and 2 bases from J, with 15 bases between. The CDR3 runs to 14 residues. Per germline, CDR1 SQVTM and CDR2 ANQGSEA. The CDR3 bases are TGCAGCGCCAGACAGCCTTTAACCTACAATGAGCAGTTCTTC. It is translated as CSARQPLTYNEQFF.

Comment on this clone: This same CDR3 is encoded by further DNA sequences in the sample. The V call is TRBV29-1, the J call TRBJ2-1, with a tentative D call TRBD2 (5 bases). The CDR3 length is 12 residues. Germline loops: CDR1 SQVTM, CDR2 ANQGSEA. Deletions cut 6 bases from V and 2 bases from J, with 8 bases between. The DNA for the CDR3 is TGCAGCGTGTCCGGGACCTACAATGAGCAGTTCTTC. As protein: CSVSGTYNEQFF.

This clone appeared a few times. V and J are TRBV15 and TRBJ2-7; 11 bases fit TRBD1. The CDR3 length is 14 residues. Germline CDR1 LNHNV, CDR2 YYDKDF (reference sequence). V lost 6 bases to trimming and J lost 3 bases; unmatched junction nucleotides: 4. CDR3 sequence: CATRRDRGFYEQYF. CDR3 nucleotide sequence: TGTGCCACCAGGAGGGACAGGGGGTTCTACGAGCAGTACTTC.

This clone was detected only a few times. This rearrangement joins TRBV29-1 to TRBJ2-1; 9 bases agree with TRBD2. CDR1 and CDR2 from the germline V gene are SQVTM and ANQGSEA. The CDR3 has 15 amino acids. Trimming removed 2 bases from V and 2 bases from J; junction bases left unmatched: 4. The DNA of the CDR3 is TGCAGCGTTGAATGGCTAGCGGGGCCCTACAATGAGCAGTTCTTC. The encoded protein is CSVEWLAGPYNEQFF.

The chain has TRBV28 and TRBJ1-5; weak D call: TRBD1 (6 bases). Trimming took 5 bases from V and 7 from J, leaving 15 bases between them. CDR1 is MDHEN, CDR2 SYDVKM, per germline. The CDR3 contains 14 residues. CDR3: CASSLQGLLQPQHF. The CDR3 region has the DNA TGTGCCAGCAGTCTACAGGGTCTTTTGCAGCCCCAGCATTTT.

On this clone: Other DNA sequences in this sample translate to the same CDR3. CDR3 residues: CASSFRTGEETQYF. The CDR3 DNA reads as TGCGCCAGCAGCTTCAGGACAGGGGAGGAGACCCAGTACTTC. V gene TRBV5-1 combines with J gene TRBJ2-5; 9 bases are a match to TRBD1. The V gene end was trimmed by 2 bases and the J gene end by 5 bases; junction bases not matched to a gene: 4. Germline loops: CDR1 SGHRS, CDR2 YFSETQ. CDR3 length equals 14 residues.

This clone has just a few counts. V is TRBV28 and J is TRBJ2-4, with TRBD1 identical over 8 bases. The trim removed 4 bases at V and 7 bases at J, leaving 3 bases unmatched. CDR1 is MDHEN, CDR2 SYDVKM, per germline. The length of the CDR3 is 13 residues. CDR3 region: CASSSGGNNIQYF. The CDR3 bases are TGTGCCAGCAGTTCAGGGGGCAACAACATTCAGTACTTC.

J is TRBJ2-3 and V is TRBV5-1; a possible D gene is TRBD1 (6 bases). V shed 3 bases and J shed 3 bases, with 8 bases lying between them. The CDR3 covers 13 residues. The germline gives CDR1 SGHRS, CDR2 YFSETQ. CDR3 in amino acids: CASSWQGTDTQYF. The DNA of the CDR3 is TGCGCCAGCAGCTGGCAGGGGACAGATACGCAGTATTTT.

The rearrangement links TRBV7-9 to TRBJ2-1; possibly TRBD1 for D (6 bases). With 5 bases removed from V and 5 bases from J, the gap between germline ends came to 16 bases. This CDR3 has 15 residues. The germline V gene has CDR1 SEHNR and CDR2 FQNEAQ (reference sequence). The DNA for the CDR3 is TGTGCCAGCAGCCCGCCGGGACACCAACACAATGAGCAGTTCTTC. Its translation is CASSPPGHQHNEQFF. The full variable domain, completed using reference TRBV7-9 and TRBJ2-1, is DTGVSQNPRHKITKRGQNVTFRCDPISEHNRLYWYRQTLGQGPEFLTYFQNEAQLEKSRLLSDRFSAERPKGSFSTLEIQRTEQGDSAMYLCASSPPGHQHNEQFFGPGTRLTVL.

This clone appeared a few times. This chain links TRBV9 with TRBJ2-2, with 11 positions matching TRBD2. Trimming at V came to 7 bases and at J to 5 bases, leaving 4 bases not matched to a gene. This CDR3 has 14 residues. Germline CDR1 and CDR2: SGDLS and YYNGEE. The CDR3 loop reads CASERLAGTGELFF. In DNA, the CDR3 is TGTGCCAGCGAGAGACTAGCGGGGACCGGGGAGCTGTTTTTT.

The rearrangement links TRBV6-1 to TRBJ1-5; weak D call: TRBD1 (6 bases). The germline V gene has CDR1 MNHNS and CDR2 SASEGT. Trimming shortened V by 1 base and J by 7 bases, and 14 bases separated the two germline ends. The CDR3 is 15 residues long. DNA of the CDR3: TGTGCCAGCAGTGAAGGTTGGGGGGGCTGGCAGCCCCAGCATTTT. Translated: CASSEGWGGWQPQHF.

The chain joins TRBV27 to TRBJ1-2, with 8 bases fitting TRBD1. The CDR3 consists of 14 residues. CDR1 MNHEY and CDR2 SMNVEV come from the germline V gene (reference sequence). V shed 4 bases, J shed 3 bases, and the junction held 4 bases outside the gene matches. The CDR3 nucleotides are TGTGCCAGCAGTTCAGGGGGCTGGGACTATGGCTACACCTTC. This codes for CASSSGGWDYGYTF.

In DNA, the CDR3 is TGTGCCAGCTCACCAGGACTAGCGGGAGTGTGGGAACGATTGTGGATAGCCAAAAACATTCAGTACTTC. Translated: CASSPGLAGVWERLWIAKNIQYF. The chain uses TRBV18 and TRBJ2-4; TRBD2 aligns across 13 bases. The CDR3 contains 23 residues. J was trimmed by 0 bases and V by 2 bases; bases with no gene match: 19. The germline gives CDR1 KGHSH, CDR2 LQKENI.